This T cell receptor beta chain is drawn from a study of CD8 T cells in ankylosing spondylitis (TCRdb year 2017). Turning to the overall study: The study set out to find disease-linked TCR variants by profiling T cell receptor beta repertoires in ankylosing spondylitis patients and healthy donors. Peripheral blood samples were taken, and synovial fluid was additionally collected from ankylosing spondylitis patients. The whole study cohort included 85 to 120 healthy donors and around 24 ankylosing spondylitis patients. Overall results and qualifications from the work: In peripheral blood, the disease-linked clones were found at relatively low frequencies and had a CD8+ phenotype. A TCR beta motif made up of several highly homologous amino acid variants appeared to be characteristic of blood from ankylosing spondylitis patients. The disease-linked clones were reported as significantly enriched in matched synovial fluid samples from ankylosing spondylitis patients. Some of the motif variants had been reported before in the synovial fluid and blood of reactive arthritis patients, a finding that suggests common disease-initiation mechanisms.

Sequencing was carried out with an Illumina HiSeq 2500. Quantitative 5'-RACE with molecular barcodes was used to prepare TCR beta libraries. The authors' pipeline ran thus. A new computational method, built on a probabilistic model of VDJ rearrangement, was used to identify disease-linked TCR variants. The raw public reads went through TCRdb reprocessing: fastp at Q25, MiXCR clone calling, in-frame beta chains kept. CDR3 protein sequences are deduplicated, and each keeps its most common genes and DNA. The V and J calls come from TCRdb's annotation, not from the publication. The sample contains about 500,000 distinct CDR3 sequences, about an eighth of them found a single time. Around 7% of the sample lies in the top ten. This clonotype appeared many times. Its antigen is currently not known. The sample holds no much larger clone one base away, and base qualities are not on file. The TCR sequence derives from a male donor with ankylosing spondylitis. The sequencing sample was made of blood, either unsorted or a sorted T cell fraction (not recorded which).

The nucleotides read TGCGCCAGCAGCTTGGTCGGGGGTAGTATGAACACTGAAGCTTTCTTT. This translates into CASSLVGGSMNTEAFF. The rearrangement combines TRBV5-1 with TRBJ1-1; TRBD1 is a weak D gene call, 5 bases matching. The CDR3 has 16 amino acids, counting the end cysteine and phenylalanine. The DNA shown is the 48-base CDR3, in frame from base 1. The CDR1 and CDR2 encoded by the germline V gene are SGHRS and YFSETQ. Cut back by 0 bases and 0 bases, the V and J ends lie 12 bases apart. The full variable domain, completed from the reference TRBV5-1 and TRBJ1-1 proteins outside the CDR3, reads KAGVTQTPRYLIKTRGQQVTLSCSPISGHRSVSWYQQTPGQGLQFLFEYFSETQRNKGNFPGRFSGRQFSNSRSEMNVSTLELGDSALYLCASSLVGGSMNTEAFFGQGTRLTVV.